The 27 T cell receptor beta chains below all came from one sample that was sequenced in a study of read filtering for tumor transcriptome and immune sequencing. This library used 300 to 500 ng RNA and molecular barcoded adaptors spanning alpha/delta and beta/gamma chains. One entry per CDR3 protein, called by TCRdb with MiXCR from the reads. The sample consists of 50,000 to 65,000 distinct CDR3 sequences, nearly 20% of them appearing once. The sample comprised a population of CD138-negative cells sorted from bone marrow. These receptors all stem from a donor over 35 with multiple myeloma.

The chain combines TRBV5-4 with TRBJ2-2; tentative D call: TRBD1 (5 bases). Deletions cut 2 bases from V and 4 bases from J, with 9 bases between. The CDR3 has 14 residues. CDR1 and CDR2 from the germline V gene are SGHNT and YYREEE (reference sequence). CDR3 DNA sequence: TGTGCCAGCAGCTTTCAGGGTGGCACCGGGGAGCTGTTTTTT. Protein product: CASSFQGGTGELFF.

Notes on this clonotype: A read error may be the cause here, since a much bigger clone is one base away. CDR3 coding DNA: TGTGCCCCCGCGGAAGTCCAGGAGTACTTC. Translation: CAPAEVQEYF. The rearrangement links TRBV19 to TRBJ2-7; D not resolved. V lost 11 bases to trimming and J lost 11 bases, with 16 bases between them. The CDR3 consists of 10 residues. Germline CDR1 LNHDA, CDR2 SQIVND (reference sequence). The variable domain in full, completed from reference TRBV19 and TRBJ2-7, reads DGGITQSPKYLFRKEGQNVTLSCEQNLNHDAMYWYRQDPGQGLRLIYYSQIVNDFQKGDIAEGYSVSREKKESFPLTVTSAQKNPTAFYLCAPAEVQEYFGPGTRLTVT.

The gene calls are TRBV7-3 and TRBJ2-7; maybe TRBD1 (5 bases). V was trimmed by 5 bases and J by 9 bases, leaving 17 bases between them. This CDR3 comprises 13 residues. The V gene's germline CDR1 is SGHTA and CDR2 FQGTGA. CDR3 protein: CASSPTLDTVQYF. Written as DNA, the CDR3 is TGTGCCAGCAGCCCGACGTTGGACACGGTGCAGTACTTC.

This clonotype was detected only a few times. The rearrangement links TRBV20-1 to TRBJ2-3, with no clear D. Germline assignment: CDR1 DFQATT and CDR2 SNEGSKA (reference sequence). V was clipped by 5 bases and J by 0 bases, with 9 bases between them. CDR3 length: 13 amino acids. The CDR3 reads CSARAPSTDTQYF. CDR3 in DNA: TGCAGTGCTCGCGCCCCTAGCACAGATACGCAGTATTTT.

This clonotype was found many times. The chain carries TRBV5-1 and TRBJ2-7; 7 bases fit TRBD2. The CDR3 sequence is 14 residues long. Germline CDR1 SGHRS, CDR2 YFSETQ. Unmatched junction bases numbered 5, after V lost 3 bases and J lost 2 bases. The CDR3 reads CASSSRDYPYEQYF. The CDR3 DNA sequence: TGCGCCAGCAGCTCCCGGGACTATCCCTACGAGCAGTACTTC.

The chain carries TRBV20-1 and TRBJ2-5; 11 bases match TRBD2. Trimming at V came to 2 bases and at J to 4 bases, leaving 6 bases not matched to a gene. Germline V lookup: CDR1 DFQATT, CDR2 SNEGSKA (reference sequence). This CDR3 has 15 amino acids. In DNA form, the CDR3 reads TGCAGTGCTAGAATAGCGGGGGGGTCTCGAGAGACCCAGTACTTC. It translates to CSARIAGGSRETQYF.

Regarding this clonotype: One end of the junction fails to match germline, which may point to a read error. The chain employs TRBV6-5 and TRBJ2-3; no reliable D call. Germline V gene sequence: CDR1 MNHEY, CDR2 SVGAGI. The CDR3 is 15 residues long. For the CDR3, the DNA is TGCGCCCGCAGTCTAACCCTGATTCGGACAGATACGCAGTATTTT. Protein sequence: CARSLTLIRTDTQYF.

A word on this clonotype: A read error likely explains this, since a far larger clone differs by one base. J is TRBJ2-7 and V is TRBV4-1; TRBD1 matches at 8 bases. There are 16 residues in the CDR3. Germline V gives CDR1 MGHRA, CDR2 YSYEKL. Trimming cost V 4 bases and J 7 bases; bases outside gene matches: 15. The CDR3: CASSRNRDRSGNEQYF. The CDR3 DNA reads TGCGCCAGCAGCCGAAACCGGGACAGGTCAGGCAATGAGCAGTACTTC.

This clonotype was recorded at least ten times. V is TRBV28 and J is TRBJ2-7; D is possibly TRBD1 (6 bases). The V end was cut by 3 bases, the J end by 6 bases, with 15 bases between. The CDR3 is 14 amino acids. CDR1 is MDHEN and CDR2 is SYDVKM in the germline V gene. CDR3: CASSFLQGKGEQYF. CDR3 sequence (DNA): TGTGCCAGCAGTTTCCTACAGGGAAAGGGCGAGCAGTACTTC.

This clonotype showed up many times. The chain is built from TRBV19 and TRBJ2-3; maybe TRBD2 (6 bases). Trimming pared 6 bases from V and 4 bases from J, leaving 14 bases between. Germline loops: CDR1 LNHDA, CDR2 SQIVND (reference sequence). The length of the CDR3 is 14 residues. The CDR3 nucleotides are TGTGCCAGTAGGCGGGACCCTCAAGCAGATACGCAGTATTTT. Amino acids: CASRRDPQADTQYF.

A remark on this clonotype: Since a much larger clone is just one base distant, this may be a read error. The chain links TRBV20-1 to TRBJ1-6; 8 positions agree with TRBD1. In germline, CDR1 is DFQATT, CDR2 SNEGSKA (reference sequence). V lost 6 bases to trimming and J lost 7 bases; unmatched junction nucleotides: 8. CDR3 size: 14 residues. CDR3 sequence: CSAITGTGNSPLHF. In DNA form, the CDR3 reads TGCAGTGCCATAACCGGGACAGGAAATTCACCCCTCCACTTT.

Of note for this clonotype: A much larger clone differs by one base, so this may be a read error. CDR3 nucleotides: TGTGCCAGCAGTCTGGAGCTTCATACGCAGTATTTT. The encoded protein is CASSLELHTQYF. V is TRBV28 and J is TRBJ2-3; no firm D call. Germline CDR1 is MDHEN and CDR2 is SYDVKM. The CDR3 length is 12 residues. V lost 5 bases to trimming and J lost 7 bases, with 10 bases between them.

Notes on this clonotype: Since no conserved phenylalanine or tryptophan closes the CDR3, a read error is the likely cause. The V gene is TRBV6-1, the J gene TRBJ2-1; 8 bases match TRBD2. The CDR3 runs to 15 residues. V was clipped by 6 bases and J by 5 bases; unmatched bases: 9. CDR1 and CDR2 from the germline V gene are MNHNS and SASEGT. The CDR3, as DNA: TGTGCCAGCAGAGAGTCCGGGACTAGGCACAATGAGCAGTTCCTC. As protein: CASRESGTRHNEQFL.

At least ten counts were recorded for this clonotype. The rearrangement links TRBV20-1 to TRBJ1-6; TRBD1 is a possible D gene (5 bases). The CDR3 extends over 14 amino acids. V was clipped by 5 bases and J by 5 bases, with 13 bases between them. CDR1 and CDR2 (germline): DFQATT, SNEGSKA (reference sequence). DNA for the CDR3: TGCAGTGCTTCTATGAGGGACCATAATTCACCCCTCCACTTT. This codes for CSASMRDHNSPLHF.

This clonotype has a count of ten or more. The rearrangement links TRBV7-9 to TRBJ1-6, with 9 bases fitting TRBD1. The CDR3 has 12 residues. V lost 8 bases and J lost 13; bases outside the gene matches: 6. The germline gives CDR1 SEHNR, CDR2 FQNEAQ (reference sequence). CDR3 in amino acids: CASVRGTGPLHF. The CDR3 DNA sequence: TGTGCCAGCGTCCGAGGGACAGGGCCCCTCCACTTT.

Regarding this clonotype: Just one base apart from a much larger clone, this may be a read error. This is likely a read error, given that the CDR3 carries no conserved phenylalanine or tryptophan at its end. The chain is built from TRBV5-4 and TRBJ2-7; 7 positions match TRBD2. The V and J ends lost 0 bases and 2 bases, in that order; junction bases with no gene match: 5. The CDR3 contains 15 residues. CDR1 and CDR2 (germline): SGHNT, YYREEE (reference sequence). The CDR3 nucleotides read TGTGCCAGCAGCTTGGGGCGGGGGACTACCTACGAGCAGTACTCC. It specifies CASSLGRGTTYEQYS.

At least ten counts were recorded for this clonotype. The chain is built from TRBV7-8 and TRBJ2-5, with D possibly being TRBD1 or TRBD2 (5 bases each). Germline lookup yields CDR1 SGHVS and CDR2 FQNEAQ. V was shortened by 2 bases and J by 2 bases, with 9 bases between the two germline ends. The CDR3 loop spans 14 amino acids. The chain's CDR3 is CASSLWGPQETQYF. As DNA, the CDR3 is TGTGCCAGCAGCTTATGGGGACCGCAAGAGACCCAGTACTTC.

This clonotype was counted at least ten times. The rearrangement joins TRBV20-1 to TRBJ2-1; no clear D. The CDR3 is 15 residues long. The germline V gene encodes CDR1 DFQATT and CDR2 SNEGSKA (reference sequence). Trimming took 4 bases from V and 4 from J, leaving 17 bases between them. CDR3 coding DNA: TGCAGTGCTACCCTACTGGGTGGGTTGTACAATGAGCAGTTCTTC. It yields the protein CSATLLGGLYNEQFF.

This clonotype was observed many times. The chain has TRBV29-1 and TRBJ1-1; D possibly corresponds to TRBD1 (5 bases). Trimming removed 4 bases from V and 2 bases from J, with 11 bases in between. Germline loops: CDR1 SQVTM, CDR2 ANQGSEA. This CDR3 is built from 13 residues. The CDR3, as DNA: TGCAGCGTTGCGGCAGGGAGAAACACTGAAGCTTTCTTT. It encodes CSVAAGRNTEAFF.

This clonotype was seen ten or more times. This chain uses TRBV5-1 with TRBJ2-3, with D possibly TRBD2 on 5 matching bases. Trimming took 6 bases from V and 2 from J, leaving 10 bases between them. This CDR3 has 13 residues. Germline loops: CDR1 SGHRS, CDR2 YFSETQ. CDR3 in DNA: TGCGCCAGCAAAGGACTGCTCACAGATACGCAGTATTTT. Residues: CASKGLLTDTQYF.

This clonotype was found many times. The V gene is TRBV20-1, the J gene TRBJ2-2; D is undetermined. CDR1 is DFQATT, CDR2 SNEGSKA, per germline (reference sequence). V was trimmed by 5 bases and J by 6 bases, leaving 7 bases between them. This CDR3 comprises 11 residues. This CDR3 is CSAPLPGELFF. As DNA, the CDR3 is TGCAGTGCTCCCCTTCCCGGGGAGCTGTTTTTT.

This clonotype was seen only a few times. The CDR3 region has the DNA TGCAGTGCTATCCAGCACAGGAGTTATGGCTACACCTTC. Translating it yields CSAIQHRSYGYTF. V and J are TRBV20-1 and TRBJ1-2; possible D gene TRBD1, 5 bases. The CDR3 consists of 13 residues. Looked up from germline, CDR1 is DFQATT and CDR2 is SNEGSKA (reference sequence). Trimming pared 4 bases from V and 5 bases from J, leaving 14 bases between.

Worth noting for this clonotype: Given a much more abundant clone one base away, this may be a read error. V is TRBV6-1 and J is TRBJ1-1, with no clear D. CDR1 is MNHNS, CDR2 SASEGT, per germline. The CDR3 is made up of 14 amino acids. DNA for the CDR3: TGTGCCAGCAATTTTCGGGGTCAGAACACTGAAGCTCTCTTT. It encodes CASNFRGQNTEALF.

This clonotype was seen a few times. A read error may be the cause here, since a much bigger clone is one base away. The V call is TRBV9, the J call TRBJ2-2, with TRBD2 identical over 7 bases. The CDR3 runs to 15 residues. The germline CDR1 and CDR2 sequences are SGDLS and YYNGEE. The DNA for the CDR3 is TGTGCCAGCAGCGTAGTAAGCGGGGTTACCGGGGAGCTGTCTTTT. Residues: CASSVVSGVTGELSF.

This clonotype was observed at least ten times. The chain links TRBV28 to TRBJ1-1; 7 bases are a match to TRBD1. Germline assignment: CDR1 MDHEN and CDR2 SYDVKM. Germline trimming cut 8 bases from V and 1 base from J; bases unmatched to any gene: 10. This CDR3 is built from 15 residues. The CDR3 region is CASQGGGGRNTEAFF. CDR3 DNA: TGTGCCAGCCAGGGGGGTGGGGGGCGGAACACTGAAGCTTTCTTT.

This clonotype was found many times. The chain employs TRBV29-1 and TRBJ2-3; TRBD1 agrees at 12 bases. The CDR3 spans 16 residues. After removal of 3 bases from V and 5 bases from J, the junction contained 9 bases not matched to a gene. From germline, CDR1 is SQVTM and CDR2 ANQGSEA. CDR3 sequence reads: CSVDPRDRGHEDTQYF. Written as DNA, the CDR3 is TGCAGCGTTGATCCCCGGGACAGGGGGCATGAAGATACGCAGTATTTT.

In the case of this clonotype: It is likely a read error, because the conserved phenylalanine at the end of the CDR3 is missing. The chain recombines TRBV7-9 with TRBJ2-1; no firm D call. The V end was cut by 7 bases, the J end by 9 bases, with 19 bases between. The CDR3 totals 14 residues. CDR1 is SEHNR, CDR2 FQNEAQ, per germline (reference sequence). The CDR3 loop is CASIPSSPRSEQFL. CDR3 sequence (DNA): TGTGCCAGCATCCCTTCAAGCCCGCGGAGTGAGCAGTTCCTC.